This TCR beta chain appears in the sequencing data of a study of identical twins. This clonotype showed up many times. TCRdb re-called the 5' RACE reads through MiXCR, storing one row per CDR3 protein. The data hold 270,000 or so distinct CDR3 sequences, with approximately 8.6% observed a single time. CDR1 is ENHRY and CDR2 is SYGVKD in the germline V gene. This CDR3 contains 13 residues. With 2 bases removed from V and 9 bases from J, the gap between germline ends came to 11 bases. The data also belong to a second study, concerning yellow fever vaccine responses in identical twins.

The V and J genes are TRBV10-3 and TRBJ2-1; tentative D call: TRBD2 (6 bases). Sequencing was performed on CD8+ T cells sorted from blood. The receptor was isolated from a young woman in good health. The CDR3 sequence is CAISELNSGEQFF. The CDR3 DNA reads TGTGCCATCAGTGAGCTTAATAGCGGTGAGCAGTTCTTC.